This T cell receptor beta chain was identified in a study of human T cells and chemical hapten exposure. Study-wide context: In the sensitization step, 2% DPC was placed on about 2 cm by about 2 cm of upper inner arm skin. Study outcomes and limitations: DPC sensitization left the count of TCRs above 1 in 1000 unchanged.

Time point described: patch test 2, 6 weeks after DPC sensitization. The treatment is: therapeutic diphenylcyclopropenone sensitization with weekly scalp DPC. The library gave individual cDNA molecules unique molecular identifiers. MiXCR was run by TCRdb on the RACE reads, yielding one entry per CDR3 protein. The data show 110,000 to 150,000 distinct CDR3 sequences, around 11% seen once. In this sample, this clonotype turned up many times. Its antigen is undetermined. This CDR3 comprises 13 residues. The germline V and J ends were trimmed by 4 bases and 2 bases, with 10 bases remaining between them. Germline lookup yields CDR1 SGHNT and CDR2 YYREEE (reference sequence).

The source material was whole blood, sampled in connection with sensitization to the hapten diphenylcyclopropenone (DPC). The chain couples TRBV5-4 to TRBJ2-7; weak D call: TRBD2 (5 bases). This sequence originates from a woman aged 45-65 years with alopecia areata. Some clones in this sample may be carry-over from other donors' samples. The CDR3 DNA follows: TGTGCCAGCAGCCCTGGAGGCCCCTACGAGCAGTACTTC. Translated: CASSPGGPYEQYF.